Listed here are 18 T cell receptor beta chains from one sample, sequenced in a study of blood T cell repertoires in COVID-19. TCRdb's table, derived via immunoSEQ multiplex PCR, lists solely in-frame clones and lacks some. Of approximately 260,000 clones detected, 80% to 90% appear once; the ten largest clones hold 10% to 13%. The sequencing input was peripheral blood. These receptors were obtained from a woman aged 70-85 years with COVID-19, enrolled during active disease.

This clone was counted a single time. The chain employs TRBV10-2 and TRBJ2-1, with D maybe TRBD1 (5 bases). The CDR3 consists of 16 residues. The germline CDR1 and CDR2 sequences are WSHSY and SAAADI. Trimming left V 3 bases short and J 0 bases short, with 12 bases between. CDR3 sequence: CASSDLAGPSYNEQFF. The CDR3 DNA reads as TGCGCCAGCAGTGATTTAGCAGGGCCCTCCTACAATGAGCAGTTCTTC.

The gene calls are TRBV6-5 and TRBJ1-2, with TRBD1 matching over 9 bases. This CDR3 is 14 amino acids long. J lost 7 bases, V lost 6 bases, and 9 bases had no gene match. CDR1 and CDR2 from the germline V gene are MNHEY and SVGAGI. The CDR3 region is CASSLSQGARGYTF. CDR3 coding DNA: TGTGCCAGCAGCCTTTCACAGGGGGCGCGTGGCTACACCTTC.

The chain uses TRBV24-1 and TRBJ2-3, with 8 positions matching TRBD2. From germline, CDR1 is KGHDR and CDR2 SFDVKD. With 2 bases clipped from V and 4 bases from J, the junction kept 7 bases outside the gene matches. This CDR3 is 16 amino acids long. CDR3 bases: TGTGCCACCAGTGATTCGGGGGGCGGGAGGCCAGATACGCAGTATTTT. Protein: CATSDSGGGRPDTQYF.

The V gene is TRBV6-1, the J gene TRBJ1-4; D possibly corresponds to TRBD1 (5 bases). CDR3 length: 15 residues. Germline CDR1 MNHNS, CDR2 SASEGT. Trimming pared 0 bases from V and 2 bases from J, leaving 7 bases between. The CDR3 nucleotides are TGTGCCAGCAGTGAAGCGGGGCGCACTAATGAAAAACTGTTTTTT. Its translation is CASSEAGRTNEKLFF.

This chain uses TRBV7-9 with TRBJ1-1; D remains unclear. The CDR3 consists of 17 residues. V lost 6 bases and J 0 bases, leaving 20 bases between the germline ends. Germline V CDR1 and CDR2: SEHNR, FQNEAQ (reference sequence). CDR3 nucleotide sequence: TGTGCCAGCAGTCTAACGGCGGGATTAGGGATGAACACTGAAGCTTTCTTT. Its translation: CASSLTAGLGMNTEAFF.

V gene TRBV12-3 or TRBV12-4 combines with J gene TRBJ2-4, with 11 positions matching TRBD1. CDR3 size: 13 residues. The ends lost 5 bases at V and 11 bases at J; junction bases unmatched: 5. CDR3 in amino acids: CASSTGQGEVQYF. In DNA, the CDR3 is TGTGCCAGCAGTACGGGACAGGGGGAAGTTCAGTACTTC.

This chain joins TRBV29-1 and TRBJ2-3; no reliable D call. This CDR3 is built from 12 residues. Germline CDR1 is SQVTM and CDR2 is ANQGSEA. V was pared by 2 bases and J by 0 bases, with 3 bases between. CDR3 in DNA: TGCAGCGTTGAACAGAGCACAGATACGCAGTATTTT. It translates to CSVEQSTDTQYF.

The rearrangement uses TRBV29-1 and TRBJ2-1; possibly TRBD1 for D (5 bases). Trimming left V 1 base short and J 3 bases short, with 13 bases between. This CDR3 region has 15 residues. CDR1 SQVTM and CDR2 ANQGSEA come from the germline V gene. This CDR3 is CSVEGSTGRYNEQFF. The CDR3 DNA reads TGCAGCGTTGAAGGATCAACAGGACGCTACAATGAGCAGTTCTTC.

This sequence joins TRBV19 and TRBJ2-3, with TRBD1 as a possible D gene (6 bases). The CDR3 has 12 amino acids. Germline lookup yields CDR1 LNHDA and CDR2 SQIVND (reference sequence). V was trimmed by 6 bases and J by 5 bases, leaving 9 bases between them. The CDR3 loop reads CASRKQGDTQYF. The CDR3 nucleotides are TGTGCCAGTAGAAAACAGGGAGATACGCAGTATTTT.

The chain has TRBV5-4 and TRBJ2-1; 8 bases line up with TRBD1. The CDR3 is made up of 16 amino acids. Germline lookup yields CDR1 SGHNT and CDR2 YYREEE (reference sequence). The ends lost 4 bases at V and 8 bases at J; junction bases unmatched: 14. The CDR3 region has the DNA TGTGCCAGCAGCCCCTTCTCACAGGGGGGTAACTATGAGCAGTTCTTC. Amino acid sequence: CASSPFSQGGNYEQFF.

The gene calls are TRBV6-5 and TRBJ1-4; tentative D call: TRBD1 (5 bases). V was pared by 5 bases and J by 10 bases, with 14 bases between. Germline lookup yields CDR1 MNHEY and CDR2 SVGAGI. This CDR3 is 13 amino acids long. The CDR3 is CASSPGVYGKLFF. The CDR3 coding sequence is TGTGCCAGCAGTCCGGGGGTTTATGGAAAACTGTTTTTT.

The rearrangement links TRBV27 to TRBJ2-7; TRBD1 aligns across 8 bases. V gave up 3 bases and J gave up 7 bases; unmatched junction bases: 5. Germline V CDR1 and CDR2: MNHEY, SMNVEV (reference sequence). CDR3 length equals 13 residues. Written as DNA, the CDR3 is TGTGCCAGCAGTTTGGACAGGGTGTATGAGCAGTACTTC. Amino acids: CASSLDRVYEQYF.

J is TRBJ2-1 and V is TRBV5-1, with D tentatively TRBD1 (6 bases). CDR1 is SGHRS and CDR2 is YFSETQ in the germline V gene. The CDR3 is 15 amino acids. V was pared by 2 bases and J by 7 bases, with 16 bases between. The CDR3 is CASSLQGNSVNEQFF. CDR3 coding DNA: TGCGCCAGCAGCTTACAGGGCAATTCGGTAAATGAGCAGTTCTTC.

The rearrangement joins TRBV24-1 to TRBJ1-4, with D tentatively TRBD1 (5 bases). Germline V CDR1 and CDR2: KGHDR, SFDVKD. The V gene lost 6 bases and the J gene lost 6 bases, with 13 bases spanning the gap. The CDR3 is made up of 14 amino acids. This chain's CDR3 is CATSLGGEDEKLFF. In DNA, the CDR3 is TGTGCCACCAGTCTGGGAGGGGAGGATGAAAAACTGTTTTTT.

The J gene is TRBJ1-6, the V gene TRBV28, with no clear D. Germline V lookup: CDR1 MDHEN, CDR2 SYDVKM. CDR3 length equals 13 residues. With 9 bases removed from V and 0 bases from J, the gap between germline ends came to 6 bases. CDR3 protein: CASDSSYNSPLHF. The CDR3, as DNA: TGTGCCAGTGATAGCTCCTATAATTCACCCCTCCACTTT. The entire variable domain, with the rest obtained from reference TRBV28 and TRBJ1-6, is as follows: DVKVTQSSRYLVKRTGEKVFLECVQDMDHENMFWYRQDPGLGLRLIYFSYDVKMKEKGDIPEGYSVSREKKERFSLILESASTNQTSMYLCASDSSYNSPLHFGNGTRLTVT.

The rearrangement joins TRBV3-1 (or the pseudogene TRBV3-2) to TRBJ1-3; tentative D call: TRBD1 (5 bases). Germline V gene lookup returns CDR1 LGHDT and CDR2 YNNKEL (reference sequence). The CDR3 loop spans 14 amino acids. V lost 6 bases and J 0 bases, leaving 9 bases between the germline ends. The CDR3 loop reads CASRSQGSGNTIYF. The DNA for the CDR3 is TGTGCCAGCAGATCCCAGGGCTCTGGAAACACCATATATTTT.

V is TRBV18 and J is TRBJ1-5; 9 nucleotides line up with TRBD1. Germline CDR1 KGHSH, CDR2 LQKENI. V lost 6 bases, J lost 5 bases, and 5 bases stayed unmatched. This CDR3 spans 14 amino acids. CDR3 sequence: CASSVRDRDQPQHF. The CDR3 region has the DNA TGTGCCAGCTCGGTTCGGGACAGGGATCAGCCCCAGCATTTT.

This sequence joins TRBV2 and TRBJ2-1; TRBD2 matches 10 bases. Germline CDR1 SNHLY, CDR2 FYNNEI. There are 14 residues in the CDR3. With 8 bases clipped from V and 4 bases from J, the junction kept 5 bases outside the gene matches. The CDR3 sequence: CASLAGGLYNEQFF. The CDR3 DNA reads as TGTGCCAGCTTAGCGGGAGGCCTTTACAATGAGCAGTTCTTC.